This T cell receptor beta chain was sequenced during a study of blood T cell repertoires in COVID-19. For the study at large: Donors in the United States, Italy and Spain gave samples during acute or convalescent COVID-19. T cells, B-cell-depleted T cells, or PBMCs supplied cDNA or gDNA.

The V gene's germline CDR1 is KGHSH and CDR2 LQKENI. This CDR3 comprises 18 residues. V was pared by 5 bases and J by 1 base, with 14 bases of the junction left unmatched. Authors' processing steps: Estimates of nucleated cell counts were drawn from the amplification of reference gene primers. Data came from immunoSEQ multiplex PCR; TCRdb stores just in-frame clones and leaves some out. D and trimming come from the DNA, and the V and J calls and clone size come from that table. The table has over 95,000 clones, 79% seen once. The sequencing sample was made of peripheral blood. The chain has TRBV18 and TRBJ2-5, with 9 bases aligning to TRBD2. This clonotype originated in an elderly woman with active or convalescent COVID-19. The CDR3 loop reads CASSRWREGQIPQETQYF. DNA of the CDR3: TGTGCCAGCTCAAGATGGCGGGAGGGCCAAATACCCCAAGAGACCCAGTACTTC.